This T cell receptor (beta chain) was recovered during a study of control samples from healthy donors and cancer patients. Assay: immunoSEQ multiplex PCR; the TCRdb copy retains only in-frame clones and omits some. The repertoire holds 73,000 or so clones, with approximately 84% as singletons. The CDR3 covers 16 residues. In germline, CDR1 is MNHEY, CDR2 SVGAGI. J gave up 0 bases and V 0 bases, and 4 bases lay outside the gene matches. This TCR was sampled from a woman between 45 and 60 years old in good health. Sequencing used blood. This chain links TRBV6-5 with TRBJ1-2, with 7 bases identical to TRBD1. In nucleotides, the CDR3 is TGTGCCAGCAGTTACTCCCTGACAGGGTCTAACTATGGCTACACCTTC. It encodes CASSYSLTGSNYGYTF.